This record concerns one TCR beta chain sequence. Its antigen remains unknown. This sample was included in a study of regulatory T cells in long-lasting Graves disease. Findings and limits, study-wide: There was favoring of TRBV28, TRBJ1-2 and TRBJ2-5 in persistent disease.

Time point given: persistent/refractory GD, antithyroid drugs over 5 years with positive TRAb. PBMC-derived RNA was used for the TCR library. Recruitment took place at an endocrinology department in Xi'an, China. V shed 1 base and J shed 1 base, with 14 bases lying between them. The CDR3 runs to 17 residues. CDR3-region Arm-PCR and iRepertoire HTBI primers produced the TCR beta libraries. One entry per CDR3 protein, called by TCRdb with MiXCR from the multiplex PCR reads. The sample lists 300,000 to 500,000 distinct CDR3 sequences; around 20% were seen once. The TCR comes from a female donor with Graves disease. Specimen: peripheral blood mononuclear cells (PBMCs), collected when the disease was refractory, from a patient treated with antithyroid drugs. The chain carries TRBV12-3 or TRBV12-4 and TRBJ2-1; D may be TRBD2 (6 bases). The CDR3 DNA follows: TGTGCCAGCAGTTTAGTCTCGGGAGCGGCGTCCTACAATGAGCAGTTCTTC. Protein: CASSLVSGAASYNEQFF.